The sequence of this TCR beta chain was determined in a study of blood T cell repertoires in COVID-19. Here immunoSEQ multiplex PCR was the method, and the copy in TCRdb shows in-frame clones only, minus some. The sample consists of 250,000 to 350,000 clones, just over 85% of them appearing once. Looked up from germline, CDR1 is KGHSH and CDR2 is LQKENI. CDR3 size: 14 residues. With 2 bases removed from V and 5 bases from J, the gap between germline ends came to 12 bases. The sequenced material came from PBMCs or T cells enriched from blood (not recorded which). The TCR sequence derives from a woman between 18 and 30 years old who had recovered from COVID-19. This chain links TRBV18 with TRBJ1-2; no firm D call. The CDR3: CASSPRRDGYGYTF. The DNA of the CDR3 is TGTGCCAGCTCACCAAGGAGGGATGGGTATGGCTACACCTTC.